This T cell receptor (beta chain) was recorded in a study of blood T cell repertoires in COVID-19. Losses at the gene ends were 0 bases for V and 5 bases for J; bases not matched to a gene: 5. The CDR3 is made up of 15 amino acids. From germline, CDR1 is SGHDN and CDR2 FVKESK. Clones were read by immunoSEQ multiplex PCR, and TCRdb kept only the in-frame ones, dropping some. The sample shows fewer than 200,000 clones, approximately 86% of them seen only once. This chain links TRBV14 with TRBJ1-1; 8 bases match TRBD1. Material: peripheral blood. The TCR sequence derives from a woman aged 45-65 years with acute or convalescent COVID-19. The CDR3 nucleotides are TGTGCCAGCAGCCAAGAGCTGACAGGGGCGACTGAAGCTTTCTTT. Its translation is CASSQELTGATEAFF.